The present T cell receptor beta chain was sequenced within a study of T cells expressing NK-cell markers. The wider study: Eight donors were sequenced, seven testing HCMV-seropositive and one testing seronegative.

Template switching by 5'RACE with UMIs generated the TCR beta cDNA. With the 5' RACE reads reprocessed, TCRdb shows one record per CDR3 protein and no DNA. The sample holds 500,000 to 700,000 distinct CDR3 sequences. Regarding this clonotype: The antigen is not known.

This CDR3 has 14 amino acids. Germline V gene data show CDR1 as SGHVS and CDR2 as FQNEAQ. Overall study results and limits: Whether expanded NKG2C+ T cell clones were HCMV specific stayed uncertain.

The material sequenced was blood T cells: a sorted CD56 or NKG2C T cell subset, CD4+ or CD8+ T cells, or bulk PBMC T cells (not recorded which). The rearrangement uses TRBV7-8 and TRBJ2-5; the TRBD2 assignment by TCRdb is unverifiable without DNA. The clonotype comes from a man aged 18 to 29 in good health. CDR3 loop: CASSPSSAQETQYF.